This TCR beta chain was obtained from a study of T cell responses to AZD1222 COVID-19 vaccine. TCRdb keeps only in-frame clones here, not all; method: immunoSEQ multiplex PCR. The sample includes about 150,000 clones, approximately 92% of them seen just once. The sample consisted of peripheral blood, taken 28 days after the second AZD1222 dose. The source of this sequence is an adult who received the AZD1222 COVID-19 vaccine.

CDR3 DNA: TGTGCCAGCAGCTTAGCAGAGAACACTGAAGCTTTCTTT. As protein: CASSLAENTEAFF. The chain couples TRBV7-2 to TRBJ1-1, with no clear D. Trimming removed 0 bases at V and 1 base at J, with 3 bases between. Germline-derived CDR1 and CDR2 are SGHTA and FQGNSA. The CDR3 extends over 13 amino acids.